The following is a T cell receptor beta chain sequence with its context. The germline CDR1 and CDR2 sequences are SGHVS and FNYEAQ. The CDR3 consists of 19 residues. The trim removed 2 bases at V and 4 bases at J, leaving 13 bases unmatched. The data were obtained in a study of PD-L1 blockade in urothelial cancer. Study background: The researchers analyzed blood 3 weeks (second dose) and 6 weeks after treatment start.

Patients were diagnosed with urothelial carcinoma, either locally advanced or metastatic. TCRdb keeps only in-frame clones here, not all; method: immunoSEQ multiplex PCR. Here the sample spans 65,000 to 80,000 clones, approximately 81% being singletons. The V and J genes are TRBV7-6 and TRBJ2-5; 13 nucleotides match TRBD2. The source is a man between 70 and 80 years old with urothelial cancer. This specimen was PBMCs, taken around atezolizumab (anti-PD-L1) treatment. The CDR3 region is CASSLSIPGTSGNVETQYF. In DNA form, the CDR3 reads TGTGCCAGCAGCTTATCCATCCCTGGGACTAGCGGGAACGTAGAGACCCAGTACTTC.